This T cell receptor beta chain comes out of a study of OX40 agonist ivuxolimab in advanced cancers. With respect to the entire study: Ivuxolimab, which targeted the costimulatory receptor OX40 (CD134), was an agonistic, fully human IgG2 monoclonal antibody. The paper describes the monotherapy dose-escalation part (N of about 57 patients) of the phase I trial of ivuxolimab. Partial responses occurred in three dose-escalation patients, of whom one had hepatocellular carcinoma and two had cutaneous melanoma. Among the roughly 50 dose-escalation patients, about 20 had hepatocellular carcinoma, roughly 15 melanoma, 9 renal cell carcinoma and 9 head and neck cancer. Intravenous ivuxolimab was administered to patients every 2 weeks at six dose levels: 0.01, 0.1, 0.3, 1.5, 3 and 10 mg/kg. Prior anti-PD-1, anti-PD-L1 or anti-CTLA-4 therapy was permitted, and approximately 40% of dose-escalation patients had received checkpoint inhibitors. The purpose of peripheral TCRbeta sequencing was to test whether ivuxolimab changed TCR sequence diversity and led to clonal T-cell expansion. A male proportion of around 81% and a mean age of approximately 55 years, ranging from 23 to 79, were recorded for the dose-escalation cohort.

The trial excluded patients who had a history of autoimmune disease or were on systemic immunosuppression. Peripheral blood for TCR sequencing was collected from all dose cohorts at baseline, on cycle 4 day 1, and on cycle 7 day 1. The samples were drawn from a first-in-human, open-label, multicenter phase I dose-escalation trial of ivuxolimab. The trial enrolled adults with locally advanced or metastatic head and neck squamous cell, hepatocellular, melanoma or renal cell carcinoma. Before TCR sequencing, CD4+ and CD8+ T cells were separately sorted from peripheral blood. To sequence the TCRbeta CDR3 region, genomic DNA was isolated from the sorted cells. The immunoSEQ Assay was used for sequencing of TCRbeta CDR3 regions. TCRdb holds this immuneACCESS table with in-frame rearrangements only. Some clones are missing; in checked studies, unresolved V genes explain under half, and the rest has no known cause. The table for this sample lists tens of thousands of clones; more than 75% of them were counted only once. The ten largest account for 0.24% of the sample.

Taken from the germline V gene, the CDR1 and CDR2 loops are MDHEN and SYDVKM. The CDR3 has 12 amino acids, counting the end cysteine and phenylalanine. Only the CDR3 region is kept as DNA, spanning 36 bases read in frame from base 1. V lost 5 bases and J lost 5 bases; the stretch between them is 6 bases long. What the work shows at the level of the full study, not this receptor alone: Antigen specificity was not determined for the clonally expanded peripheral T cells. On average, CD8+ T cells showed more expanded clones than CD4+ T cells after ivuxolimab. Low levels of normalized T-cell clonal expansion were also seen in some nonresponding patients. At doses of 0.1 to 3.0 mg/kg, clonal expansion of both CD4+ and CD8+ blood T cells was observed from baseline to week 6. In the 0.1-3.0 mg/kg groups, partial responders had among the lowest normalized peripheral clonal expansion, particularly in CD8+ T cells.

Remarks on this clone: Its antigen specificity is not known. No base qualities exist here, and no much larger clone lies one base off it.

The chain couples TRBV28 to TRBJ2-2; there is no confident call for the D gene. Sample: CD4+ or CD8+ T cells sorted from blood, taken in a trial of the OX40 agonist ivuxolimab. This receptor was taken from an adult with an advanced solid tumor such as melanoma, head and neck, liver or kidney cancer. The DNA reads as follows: TGTGCCAGCAGTGCAGGAACCGGGGAGCTGTTTTTT. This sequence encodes CASSAGTGELFF.